This TCR beta chain was captured by sequencing in a study of T cell responses to AZD1222 COVID-19 vaccine. Looking at the study overall: It was second doses at about 4 or about 12 weeks that were pooled.

The CDR3 contains 15 residues. Germline V gene lookup returns CDR1 LNHDA and CDR2 SQIVND (reference sequence). V lost 5 bases to trimming and J lost 4 bases, with 18 bases between them. Overall study findings and caveats: Of spike-specific TCRs, nearly half reportedly target regions left unmutated in variants. Donors, mostly white British, included more females; clonal diversity was possibly underestimated.

The table came from immunoSEQ multiplex PCR; TCRdb's copy has only in-frame clones and leaves some out. The data hold roughly 97,000 clones, with over 75% observed a single time. As for this clone: Its matching antigen is unknown.

This sample comprised peripheral blood, obtained on day 0 of AZD1222 vaccination. The source of this sequence is an adult in good health. The chain links TRBV19 to TRBJ2-7; D may be TRBD2 (6 bases). The CDR3 nucleotides are TGTGCCAGTAGTTCCCTTGGGGGAGGATTTTACGAGCAGTACTTC. Its translation: CASSSLGGGFYEQYF.